This TCR beta chain was sequenced in a study of shared clonotypes between healthy human individuals. Overall study results and limits: Across a handful of donors, naive CD4 shared around 5.3%, naive CD8 approximately 3.5%, memory CD4 approximately 2.5%, memory CD8 0.4%. The four-donor shared clonotypes exceeded non-shared clonotypes in generation probability, with non-shared ones scoring lower.

Concerning this clone: The antigen is not known.

Sequencing used immunoSEQ multiplex PCR; TCRdb keeps in-frame clones, though not all of them. Here the sample spans about 2.1 million clones, 93% being singletons. CD45RO-negative cells were positively selected for CCR7, leaving out terminally differentiated effector memory CD45RA+ cells. Germline V CDR1 and CDR2: SEHNR, FQNEAQ (reference sequence). Trimming cost V 4 bases and J 14 bases, with 15 bases left between them. The CDR3 is 12 amino acids. Sequencing used naive CD8+ T cells from PBMCs. The rearrangement joins TRBV7-9 to TRBJ2-1, with D perhaps matching TRBD1 or TRBD2 (5 bases each). The receptor was derived from a young man in good health. Some clones in this sample may be carry-over from other donors' samples. This chain's CDR3 is CASSWSGDAEFF. The CDR3 region has the DNA TGTGCCAGCAGCTGGTCCGGGGACGCGGAGTTCTTC.